This T cell receptor beta chain was obtained from a study of T cell responses to AZD1222 COVID-19 vaccine. The study, taken as a whole, reports: Repertoires were collected only later (after the peak T cell response had occurred).

CDR1 and CDR2 (germline): SGHTA, FQGTGA. V lost 2 bases and J lost 7, with 9 bases in between. This CDR3 region has 14 residues. Sequencing used immunoSEQ multiplex PCR; TCRdb keeps in-frame clones, though not all of them. The sample contains roughly 80,000 clones, 92% of which appear only once. This clone was observed once. Its antigen remains unidentified. The starting material was peripheral blood, obtained on day 0 of AZD1222 vaccination. This clonotype was sampled from an adult in good health. The chain employs TRBV7-3 and TRBJ1-6; weak D call: TRBD1 (5 bases). In DNA form, the CDR3 reads TGTGCCAGCAGCTTATTGGGGGTCAATTCACCCCTCCACTTT. Protein product: CASSLLGVNSPLHF. The full variable domain, its missing parts supplied by reference TRBV7-3 and TRBJ1-6, is GAGVSQTPSNKVTEKGKYVELRCDPISGHTALYWYRQSLGQGPEFLIYFQGTGAADDSGLPNDRFFAVRPEGSVSTLKIQRTERGDSAVYLCASSLLGVNSPLHFGNGTRLTVT.